One and the same sample provided the 17 T cell receptor beta chains below, sequenced in a study of early T cells in non-severe SARS-CoV-2 infection. One entry per CDR3 protein, called by TCRdb with MiXCR from the 5' RACE reads. The sample yields about 70,000 distinct CDR3 sequences, around 12% seen once. Sequences were obtained from whole blood. The receptors originated from an adult who was a healthcare worker with PCR-confirmed SARS-CoV-2 infection or an uninfected control (not recorded which).

At least ten counts were recorded for this clonotype. The chain has TRBV7-6 and TRBJ1-6; no reliable D call. V was cut by 5 bases and J by 7 bases, with 9 bases left in between. Germline loops: CDR1 SGHVS, CDR2 FNYEAQ. The CDR3 is 13 residues long. The CDR3 region has the DNA TGTGCCAGCAGCCCCGCCGGGAATTCACCCCTCCACTTT. Translating gives CASSPAGNSPLHF.

This clonotype was picked up many times. V gene TRBV29-1 combines with J gene TRBJ2-7, with 9 bases lining up with TRBD1. This CDR3 contains 12 residues. Germline V gene data show CDR1 as SQVTM and CDR2 as ANQGSEA. The junction had 5 bases not matched to a gene; V was cut back by 6 bases and J by 5 bases. The CDR3 coding sequence is TGCAGCGTGGACAGGGGAACCCACGAGCAGTACTTC. Translated: CSVDRGTHEQYF.

This clonotype occurred many times. The rearrangement links TRBV12-5 to TRBJ2-1; TRBD2 aligns across 8 bases. The J segment lost 0 bases and the V segment lost 7 bases, leaving 8 bases of the junction unmatched. CDR1 and CDR2 from the germline V gene are LGHNT and FRNRAP. The CDR3 is 16 residues long. CDR3 region: CASDSLAGSSYNEQFF. For the CDR3, the DNA is TGTGCTAGTGACAGTCTAGCGGGCAGCTCCTACAATGAGCAGTTCTTC.

The rearrangement links TRBV7-9 to TRBJ2-1; possibly TRBD2 for D (6 bases). Per the germline V gene, CDR1 is SEHNR and CDR2 is FQNEAQ (reference sequence). The CDR3 length is 18 residues. V gave up 1 base and J gave up 4 bases, with 20 bases separating them. This CDR3 is CASSLGAGGRIGYNEQFF. In nucleotides, the CDR3 is TGTGCCAGCAGCTTAGGAGCCGGGGGTAGGATCGGGTACAATGAGCAGTTCTTC.

This clonotype was seen a handful of times. The DNA of the CDR3 is TGCAGCGTTGAGGCGGCCACCGGGGAGCTGTTTTTT. Amino acids: CSVEAATGELFF. The chain employs TRBV29-1 and TRBJ2-2; D is ambiguous. The CDR3 totals 12 residues. Germline V lookup: CDR1 SQVTM, CDR2 ANQGSEA. Between the trimmed V and J ends, which lost 3 bases and 4 bases, there was a span of 6 bases.

This clonotype appeared many times. The CDR3 DNA reads TGCGCCAGCAGCCAGGGCAGGGGCTCGTACGAGCAGTACTTC. Translated: CASSQGRGSYEQYF. The V gene is TRBV4-3, the J gene TRBJ2-7; D might be TRBD1 (6 bases). V gave up 3 bases and J gave up 4 bases, with 13 bases separating them. CDR3 length: 14 residues. Germline V gene data show CDR1 as LGHNA and CDR2 as YSLEER.

Concerning this clonotype: This may be a read error, as it is one base from a much larger clone. V usage is TRBV28 and J usage is TRBJ2-3; 7 bases are a match to TRBD1. Germline-derived CDR1 and CDR2 are MDHEN and SYDVKM. The length of the CDR3 is 13 residues. The CDR3 sequence is CVSSRGQTDTQYF. The CDR3 region has the DNA TGTGTCAGCTCCCGGGGACAGACAGATACGCAGTATTTT.

This clonotype occurred many times. This rearrangement joins TRBV7-8 to TRBJ2-2; D possibly corresponds to TRBD2 (5 bases). This CDR3 has 16 residues. The V end was cut by 1 base, the J end by 0 bases, with 9 bases between. Germline lookup yields CDR1 SGHVS and CDR2 FQNEAQ. This chain's CDR3 is CASSLVEVANTGELFF. The CDR3 nucleotides are TGTGCCAGCAGCTTAGTGGAGGTCGCGAACACCGGGGAGCTGTTTTTT.

This clonotype was recorded many times. The V call is TRBV12-3 or TRBV12-4, the J call TRBJ2-7, with D perhaps TRBD1 (6 bases). V lost 5 bases and J 3 bases, leaving 14 bases between the germline ends. The CDR3 has 14 residues. CDR3 DNA sequence: TGTGCCAGCAGTCCCCATCAGGGGAACTACGAGCAGTACTTC. The encoded protein is CASSPHQGNYEQYF.

This clonotype was seen repeatedly, ten times or more. The CDR3 bases are TGTGCCAGCATTACCGGAAGCGAGCAGTTCTTC. This codes for CASITGSEQFF. The genes are TRBV27 and TRBJ2-1; D is uncertain. The V end lost 7 bases, the J end lost 10 bases, and 11 bases lay between the germline ends. Germline V gene lookup returns CDR1 MNHEY and CDR2 SMNVEV (reference sequence). The CDR3 spans 11 residues.

This clonotype has a count of ten or more. The chain is built from TRBV12-3 or TRBV12-4 and TRBJ2-2; D is perhaps TRBD1 or TRBD2 (5 bases each). V gave up 0 bases and J gave up 1 base, with 18 bases separating them. The CDR3 totals 19 residues. CDR3 region: CASSLARGLRVLNTGELFF. The DNA of the CDR3 is TGTGCCAGCAGTTTAGCGAGGGGCCTGAGGGTACTGAACACCGGGGAGCTGTTTTTT.

The chain combines TRBV27 with TRBJ1-1; 7 bases are a match to TRBD1. Trimming removed 7 bases from V and 4 bases from J; junction bases left unmatched: 9. The CDR3 covers 14 residues. The germline CDR1 and CDR2 sequences are MNHEY and SMNVEV (reference sequence). Here the CDR3 DNA reads TGTGCCAGCACTCTTTACCGGGACAGCACTGAAGCTTTCTTT. This gives the protein CASTLYRDSTEAFF.

Many counts were recorded for this clonotype. The CDR3, as DNA: TGTGCCAGTAGTATAAAGAGATTTAACGGGACTAGCGGGAGGGTAACGCCACGCGATGAGCAGTTCTTC. Its protein is CASSIKRFNGTSGRVTPRDEQFF. This rearrangement joins TRBV19 to TRBJ2-1; TRBD2 matches 16 bases. The CDR3 covers 23 residues. Germline CDR1 reads LNHDA; CDR2 reads SQIVND (reference sequence). V shed 2 bases and J 8 bases; nucleotides not matched to a gene: 24.

V and J are TRBV5-1 and TRBJ1-1; D gene uncertain. The CDR3 spans 13 residues. The V end lost 9 bases, the J end lost 5 bases, and 17 bases lay between the germline ends. The germline V gene has CDR1 SGHRS and CDR2 YFSETQ. The CDR3 region is CATRPIFGTEAFF. CDR3 bases: TGCGCCACCCGACCCATATTTGGGACTGAAGCTTTCTTT.

This clonotype came up many times. The chain combines TRBV19 with TRBJ1-6; no clear D. This CDR3 has 15 amino acids. The V gene's germline CDR1 is LNHDA and CDR2 SQIVND (reference sequence). V was pared by 6 bases and J by 5 bases, with 14 bases between. The CDR3 region is CASSFRDQNNSPLHF. CDR3 DNA: TGTGCCAGTAGCTTCCGGGATCAGAATAATTCACCCCTCCACTTT.

This clonotype rates as medium-sized (0.01 to 0.1%). V is TRBV7-2 and J is TRBJ2-1, with 11 bases fitting TRBD1. The CDR3 runs 16 residues. Germline V gene lookup returns CDR1 SGHTA and CDR2 FQGNSA. The V gene end was trimmed by 1 base and the J gene end by 9 bases; junction bases not matched to a gene: 8. Here the CDR3 reads CASSLVGTGGDGEQFF. The DNA for the CDR3 is TGTGCCAGCAGCTTAGTAGGGACAGGGGGTGATGGTGAGCAGTTCTTC. Variable domain in full (rest from reference TRBV7-2 and TRBJ2-1): GAGVSQSPSNKVTEKGKDVELRCDPISGHTALYWYRQSLGQGLEFLIYFQGNSAPDKSGLPSDRFSAERTGGSVSTLTIQRTQQEDSAVYLCASSLVGTGGDGEQFFGPGTRLTVL.

The sample holds many counts of this clonotype. The rearrangement joins TRBV20-1 to TRBJ2-7, with TRBD1 matching over 8 bases. The length of the CDR3 is 12 residues. Trimming cost V 3 bases and J 5 bases; bases outside gene matches: 3. The V gene's germline CDR1 is DFQATT and CDR2 SNEGSKA (reference sequence). CDR3 in DNA: TGCAGTGCTAGGGACAGGGTCAACGAGCAGTACTTC. It specifies CSARDRVNEQYF.